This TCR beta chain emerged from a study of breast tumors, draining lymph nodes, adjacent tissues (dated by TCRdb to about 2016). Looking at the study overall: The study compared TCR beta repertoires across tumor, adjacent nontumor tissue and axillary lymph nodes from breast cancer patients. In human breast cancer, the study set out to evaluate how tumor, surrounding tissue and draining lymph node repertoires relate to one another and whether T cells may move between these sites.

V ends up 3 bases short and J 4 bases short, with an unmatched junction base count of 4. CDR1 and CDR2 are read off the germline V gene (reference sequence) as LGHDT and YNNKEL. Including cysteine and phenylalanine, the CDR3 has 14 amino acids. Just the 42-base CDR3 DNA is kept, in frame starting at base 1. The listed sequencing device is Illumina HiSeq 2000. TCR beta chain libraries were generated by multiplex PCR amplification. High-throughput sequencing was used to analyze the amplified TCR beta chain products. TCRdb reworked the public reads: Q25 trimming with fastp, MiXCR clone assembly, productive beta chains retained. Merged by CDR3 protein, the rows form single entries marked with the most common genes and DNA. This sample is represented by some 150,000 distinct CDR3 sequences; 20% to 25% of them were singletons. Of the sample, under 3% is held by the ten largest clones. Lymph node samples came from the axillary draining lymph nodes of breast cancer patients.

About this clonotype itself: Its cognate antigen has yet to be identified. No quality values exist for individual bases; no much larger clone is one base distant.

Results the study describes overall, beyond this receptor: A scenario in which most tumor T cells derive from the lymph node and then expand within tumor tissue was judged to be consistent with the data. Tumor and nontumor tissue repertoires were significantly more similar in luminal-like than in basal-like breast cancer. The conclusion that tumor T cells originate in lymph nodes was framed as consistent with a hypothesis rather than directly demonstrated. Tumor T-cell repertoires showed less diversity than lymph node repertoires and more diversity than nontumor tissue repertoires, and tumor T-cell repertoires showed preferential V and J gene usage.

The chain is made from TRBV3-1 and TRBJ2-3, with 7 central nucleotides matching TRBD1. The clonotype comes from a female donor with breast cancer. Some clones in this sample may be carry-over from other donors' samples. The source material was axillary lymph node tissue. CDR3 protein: CASSHRGLSDTQYF. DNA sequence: TGTGCCAGCAGCCATAGGGGGCTCTCAGATACGCAGTATTTT.